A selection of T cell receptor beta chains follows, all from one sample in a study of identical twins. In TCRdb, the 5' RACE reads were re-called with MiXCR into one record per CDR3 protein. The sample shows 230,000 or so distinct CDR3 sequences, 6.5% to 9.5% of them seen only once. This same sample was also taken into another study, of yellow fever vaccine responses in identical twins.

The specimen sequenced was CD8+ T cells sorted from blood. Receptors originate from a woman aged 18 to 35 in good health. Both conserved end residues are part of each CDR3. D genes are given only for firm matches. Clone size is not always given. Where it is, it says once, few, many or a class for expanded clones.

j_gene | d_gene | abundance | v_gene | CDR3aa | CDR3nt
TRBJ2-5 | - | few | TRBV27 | CASSPELAETQYF | TGTGCCAGCAGCCCAGAGTTAGCGGAGACCCAGTACTTC
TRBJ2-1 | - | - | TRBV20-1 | CSARGYNEQFF | TGCAGTGCTAGAGGATACAATGAGCAGTTCTTC
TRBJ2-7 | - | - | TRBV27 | CASSNSGAYEQYF | TGTGCCAGCTCAAACTCGGGAGCCTACGAGCAGTACTTC
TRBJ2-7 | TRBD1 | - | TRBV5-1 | CASSLAPGQPYEQYF | TGCGCCAGCAGCTTGGCGCCGGGACAGCCCTACGAGCAGTACTTC
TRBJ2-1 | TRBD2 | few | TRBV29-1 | CSVVAGGRYNEQFF | TGCAGCGTAGTAGCGGGAGGGCGGTACAATGAGCAGTTCTTC
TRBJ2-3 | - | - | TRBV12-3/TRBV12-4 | CADGATPWDTQYF | TGTGCCGATGGAGCTACCCCTTGGGATACGCAGTATTTT
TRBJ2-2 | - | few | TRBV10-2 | CASHTEGSGELFF | TGCGCCAGCCATACGGAGGGGTCCGGGGAGCTGTTTTTT
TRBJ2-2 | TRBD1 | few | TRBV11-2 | CASSPPRGPDTGELFF | TGTGCCAGCAGCCCACCGAGGGGGCCGGACACCGGGGAGCTGTTTTTT
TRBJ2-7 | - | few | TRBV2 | CASKDRPSNYEQYF | TGTGCCAGCAAGGATAGACCCTCAAACTACGAGCAGTACTTC
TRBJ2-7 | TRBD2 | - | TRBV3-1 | CASSPMGLDVVYEQYF | TGTGCCAGCAGCCCCATGGGACTAGATGTTGTCTACGAGCAGTACTTC
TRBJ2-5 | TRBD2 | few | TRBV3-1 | CASSQDVSSGRPRETQYF | TGTGCCAGCAGCCAAGATGTCTCTAGCGGGAGACCTCGCGAGACCCAGTACTTC
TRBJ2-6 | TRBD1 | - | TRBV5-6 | CASSAGQAASGANVLTF | TGTGCCAGCAGCGCGGGACAGGCTGCTTCTGGGGCCAACGTCCTGACTTTC
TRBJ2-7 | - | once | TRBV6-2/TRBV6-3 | CASSWSSVYSYEQYF | TGTGCCAGCAGTTGGTCTAGTGTCTACTCCTACGAGCAGTACTTC
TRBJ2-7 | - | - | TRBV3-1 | CASSQDPGSGSEQYF | TGTGCCAGCAGCCAAGACCCGGGGTCCGGGAGTGAGCAGTACTTC
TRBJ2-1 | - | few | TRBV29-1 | CSVVGLDSYNEQFF | TGCAGCGTTGTGGGTCTCGATTCATACAATGAGCAGTTCTTC
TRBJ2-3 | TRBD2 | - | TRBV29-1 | CSVERGPTDTQYF | TGCAGCGTGGAGCGGGGTCCCACAGATACGCAGTATTTT
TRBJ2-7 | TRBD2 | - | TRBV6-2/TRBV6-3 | CASSSPTSGRPEQYF | TGTGCCAGCAGTTCTCCGACTAGCGGGAGGCCCGAGCAGTACTTC
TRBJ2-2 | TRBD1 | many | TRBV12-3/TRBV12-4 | CASSLRGLGTGELFF | TGTGCCAGCAGTTTAAGGGGGCTAGGCACCGGGGAGCTGTTTTTT
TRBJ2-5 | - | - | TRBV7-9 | CASREWGGETQYF | TGTGCCAGCCGAGAGTGGGGTGGGGAGACCCAGTACTTC
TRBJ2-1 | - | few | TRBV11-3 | CASSFSRAGPKSNEQFF | TGTGCCAGCAGCTTCAGTAGGGCGGGGCCGAAGTCGAATGAGCAGTTCTTC
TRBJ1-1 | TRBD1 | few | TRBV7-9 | CASSLEGGPSPNTEAFF | TGTGCCAGCAGCCTAGAAGGGGGCCCAAGCCCGAACACTGAAGCTTTCTTT
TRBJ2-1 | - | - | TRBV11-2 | CASSLDGSDYNEQFF | TGTGCCAGCAGCTTAGATGGGTCAGATTACAATGAGCAGTTCTTC
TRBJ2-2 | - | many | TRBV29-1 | CSVEGQNTGELFF | TGCAGCGTTGAAGGACAGAACACCGGGGAGCTGTTTTTT
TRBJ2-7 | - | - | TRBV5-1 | CASSPLGGDEQYF | TGCGCCAGCAGCCCCTTGGGGGGCGACGAGCAGTACTTC
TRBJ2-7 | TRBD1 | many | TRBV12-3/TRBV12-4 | CASSGQGSDEQYF | TGTGCCAGCAGTGGACAGGGTAGCGACGAGCAGTACTTC
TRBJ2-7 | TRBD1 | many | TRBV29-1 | CSVERTGTMEQYF | TGCAGCGTTGAACGGACAGGGACCATGGAGCAGTACTTC
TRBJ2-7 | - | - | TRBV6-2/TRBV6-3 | CASSYRTDSSYEQYF | TGTGCCAGCAGTTACCGGACGGACAGCTCCTACGAGCAGTACTTC